These T cell receptor beta chains were read from a single sample in a study of blood T cell repertoires in COVID-19. TCRdb's table, derived via immunoSEQ multiplex PCR, lists solely in-frame clones and lacks some. Of over 200,000 clones detected, 84% appear once; the ten largest clones hold less than 2%. Source material: PBMCs or T cells enriched from blood (not recorded which). These receptors originate from a man aged 60 to 69 who had recovered from COVID-19. Each CDR3 is given with its conserved first and last residue. The order of the fields is CDR3 protein, CDR3 DNA, clone size, D gene, J gene, V gene. The D gene is left open where the match is weak. The size entry is marked missing in some rows and otherwise reads once, few, many or a size class.

CASSEVGHVREAFF TGTGCCAGCAGTGAAGTCGGACACGTTAGAGAAGCTTTCTTT - - TRBJ1-1 TRBV6-1
CASSQDAGRAEAFF TGCGCCAGCAGCCAAGACGCAGGGAGGGCTGAAGCTTTCTTT - - TRBJ1-1 TRBV4-3
CASSQTGALAGELFF TGTGCTAGCAGCCAAACAGGGGCCCTGGCCGGGGAGCTGTTTTTT few TRBD1 TRBJ2-2 TRBV7-7
CASSGRTGQPQHF TGTGCCAGCAGCGGACGGACAGGGCAGCCCCAGCATTTT - TRBD1 TRBJ1-5 TRBV7-4
CASSQDWKQGLLLNIQYF TGCGCCAGCAGCCAAGATTGGAAACAGGGTCTACTCCTAAACATTCAGTACTTC - - TRBJ2-4 TRBV4-3
CASSPGTGRDNSPLHF TGTGCCAGCAGCCCGGGGACAGGACGGGATAATTCACCCCTCCACTTT once TRBD1 TRBJ1-6 TRBV5-6
CASSLAGNQPQHF TGTGCCAGCAGTTTAGCAGGCAATCAGCCCCAGCATTTT - - TRBJ1-5 TRBV27
CASSDHRWNTEAFF TGTGCCAGCAGTGACCACAGATGGAACACTGAAGCTTTCTTT - - TRBJ1-1 TRBV6-1
CASSGTENYEQYF TGTGCCAGCAGCGGGACAGAAAACTACGAGCAGTACTTC - TRBD1 TRBJ2-7 TRBV6-5
CAWSGLNTGELFF TGTGCCTGGAGTGGACTGAACACCGGGGAGCTGTTTTTT - - TRBJ2-2 TRBV30
CASSLVAGPGRAGELFF TGTGCCAGCAGCTTAGTCGCGGGGCCGGGGCGCGCCGGGGAGCTGTTTTTT few - TRBJ2-2 TRBV7-2
CASSYRGLNNSPLHF TGTGCCAGCAGTTACAGGGGCCTGAATAATTCACCCCTCCACTTT - - TRBJ1-6 TRBV6-5
CASSPRSGSEDTQYF TGTGCCAGTAGCCCTAGGTCGGGTTCAGAAGATACGCAGTATTTT - - TRBJ2-3 TRBV19
CASSLKGYTEAFF TGTGCCAGCAGTTTAAAGGGGTACACTGAAGCTTTCTTT - - TRBJ1-1 TRBV27
CASSPNYRDTNYGYTF TGTGCCAGCAGCCCAAACTACAGGGACACTAACTATGGCTACACCTTC - - TRBJ1-2 TRBV7-9
CASSFQRYEQYF TGTGCCAGCAGTTTTCAGCGATACGAGCAGTACTTC - - TRBJ2-7 TRBV12-3/TRBV12-4
CSVEEAWEGYTF TGCAGCGTTGAAGAGGCGTGGGAGGGCTACACCTTC few - TRBJ1-2 TRBV29-1
CASSNRVPTYEQYF TGTGCCAGCTCCAACCGGGTACCAACCTACGAGCAGTACTTC - - TRBJ2-7 TRBV18
CASSPRGNTEAFF TGTGCCAGCAGCCCCCGGGGGAACACTGAAGCTTTCTTT - - TRBJ1-1 TRBV25-1
CAAGRGSPDTQYF TGTGCCGCGGGGAGGGGGTCACCAGATACGCAGTATTTT - - TRBJ2-3 TRBV6-5
CASSQASGAPQETQYF TGTGCCAGCAGCCAAGCTAGCGGGGCTCCCCAAGAGACCCAGTACTTC once TRBD2 TRBJ2-5 TRBV3-1/TRBV3-2
CASSEGHSNEKLFF TGTGCCAGCAGTGAAGGTCATTCTAATGAAAAACTGTTTTTT - - TRBJ1-4 TRBV2
CASSEARWSSYEQYF TGTGCCAGCAGTGAAGCGCGGTGGAGCTCCTACGAGCAGTACTTC - - TRBJ2-7 TRBV6-1
CASSPRVEWSYEQYF TGTGCCAGCAGTCCCCGGGTTGAGTGGTCGTACGAGCAGTACTTC few - TRBJ2-7 TRBV6-2/TRBV6-3
CASSQDQVGHSPLHF TGCGCCAGCAGCCAAGATCAGGTGGGGCATTCACCCCTCCACTTT - - TRBJ1-6 TRBV4-3
CASSVFPGAATEAFF TGTGCCAGCAGCGTATTTCCAGGGGCGGCCACTGAAGCTTTCTTT - - TRBJ1-1 TRBV9
CASSHDRSGANVLTF TGTGCCAGCAGCCATGACAGGTCTGGGGCCAACGTCCTGACTTTC - - TRBJ2-6 TRBV7-2
CASSLTLAGNNEQFF TGTGCCAGCAGCTTAACGCTAGCGGGGAACAATGAGCAGTTCTTC - TRBD2 TRBJ2-1 TRBV7-9
CASSDTGFNSPLHF TGTGCCAGCAGCGATACAGGGTTTAATTCACCCCTCCACTTT once - TRBJ1-6 TRBV9
CASAQGSIGYGYTF TGTGCTAGTGCCCAGGGCTCAATCGGCTATGGCTACACCTTC - - TRBJ1-2 TRBV12-5
CASSIGRVTSGGTGELFF TGTGCCAGTAGTATCGGGAGGGTTACTAGCGGGGGAACCGGGGAGCTGTTTTTT - TRBD2 TRBJ2-2 TRBV19
CASSPRQGARPYEKLFF TGTGCCAGCAGCCCGAGACAGGGGGCTCGTCCGTATGAAAAACTGTTTTTT once TRBD1 TRBJ1-4 TRBV11-2
CASSLRDRSSEQFF TGTGCCAGCAGCTTACGGGACAGGTCGAGTGAGCAGTTCTTC - TRBD1 TRBJ2-1 TRBV4-2
CASSYHRDTEQYF TGTGCCAGCAGCTATCACCGGGACACCGAGCAGTACTTC - - TRBJ2-7 TRBV7-9
CASSLGARGEAFF TGTGCCAGCAGTTTAGGCGCAAGAGGTGAAGCTTTCTTT - - TRBJ1-1 TRBV12-3/TRBV12-4
CATSRDLRLSSYEQYF TGTGCCACCAGCAGAGATCTGCGCCTGAGCTCCTACGAGCAGTACTTC - - TRBJ2-7 TRBV15
CASSEKNRYYGYTF TGTGCCAGCAGTGAAAAGAACAGGTACTATGGCTACACCTTC once - TRBJ1-2 TRBV6-1
CASSPGLAGIYEQYF TGCGCCAGCAGCCCGGGACTAGCGGGGATCTACGAGCAGTACTTC - TRBD2 TRBJ2-7 TRBV5-1
CASTARETGGGYGYTF TGTGCCAGCACCGCGAGGGAGACAGGGGGTGGTTATGGCTACACCTTC - TRBD1 TRBJ1-2 TRBV9
CASSPTGEYGYTF TGTGCCAGCAGTCCGACAGGGGAGTATGGCTACACCTTC - TRBD1 TRBJ1-2 TRBV12-3/TRBV12-4